One TCR beta chain is described in this entry. Germline V CDR1 and CDR2: SEHNR, FQNEAQ (reference sequence). V was clipped by 3 bases and J by 4 bases; unmatched bases: 5. This CDR3 region has 15 residues. Seattle researchers signed up patients amid active infection and tracked them longitudinally. The data derive from a study of blood T cell repertoires in COVID-19. Study-wide background: The cDNA or gDNA used as material had been derived from T cells, B-cell-depleted T cells, or PBMCs.

Only in-frame clones appear in the TCRdb table, and some are missing; sequencing was by immunoSEQ multiplex PCR. The sample has a few hundred thousand clones; about 86% are singletons. The sequence derives from an older person with COVID-19, enrolled during active disease. The chain carries TRBV7-9 and TRBJ2-7, with 11 bases matching TRBD2. Sequences were obtained from peripheral blood. The CDR3 region is CASSLAGTSGYEQYF. The CDR3 region has the DNA TGTGCCAGCAGCTTGGCCGGGACTAGCGGATACGAGCAGTACTTC.